Presented here are 30 T cell receptor beta chains from one specimen sequenced in a study of blood T cell repertoires in COVID-19. Clones were read by immunoSEQ multiplex PCR, and TCRdb kept only the in-frame ones, dropping some. Counted here are 150,000 to 200,000 clones, roughly 90% occurring once; the ten biggest clones make up over 15%. The specimen sequenced was peripheral blood. The receptor source for this set is a man aged 60 to 69 with active or convalescent COVID-19.

This clone appeared a few times. Other DNA variants within this sample encode the same CDR3. The chain is built from TRBV19 and TRBJ1-5, with 10 bases fitting TRBD1. The V gene end was trimmed by 6 bases and the J gene end by 2 bases; junction bases not matched to a gene: 1. The CDR3 is 14 amino acids. Germline V gene sequence: CDR1 LNHDA, CDR2 SQIVND (reference sequence). CDR3: CASSGTGGNQPQHF. The CDR3 DNA sequence: TGTGCCAGTAGCGGGACAGGGGGCAATCAGCCCCAGCATTTT.

V usage is TRBV7-9 and J usage is TRBJ1-5, with a weak D call TRBD1 (5 bases). Deletions cut 1 base from V and 7 bases from J, with 11 bases between. The CDR3 has 14 residues. Germline CDR1 SEHNR, CDR2 FQNEAQ (reference sequence). The CDR3: CASSLGGERQPQHF. The CDR3 DNA is TGTGCCAGCAGCTTAGGGGGGGAAAGGCAGCCCCAGCATTTT.

The chain recombines TRBV7-8 with TRBJ2-7, with 10 bases identical to TRBD2. Losses at the gene ends were 6 bases for V and 5 bases for J; bases not matched to a gene: 10. The CDR3 length is 15 residues. Germline CDR1 is SGHVS and CDR2 is FQNEAQ. The CDR3 spells CASRPLAGVGNEQYF. CDR3 in DNA: TGTGCCAGCAGACCGCTAGCGGGAGTAGGGAACGAGCAGTACTTC.

This rearrangement joins TRBV6-6 to TRBJ1-4; 8 positions agree with TRBD1. J lost 7 bases, V lost 6 bases, and 10 bases had no gene match. From germline, CDR1 is MNHNY and CDR2 SVGAGI (reference sequence). The CDR3 extends over 15 amino acids. CDR3 in amino acids: CASRVQGASGEKLFF. The CDR3 nucleotides read TGTGCCAGCAGGGTTCAGGGGGCTAGCGGTGAAAAACTGTTTTTT.

The gene calls are TRBV19 and TRBJ1-2, with a possible D match to TRBD1 (6 bases). CDR3 size: 14 residues. Germline CDR1 and CDR2: LNHDA and SQIVND (reference sequence). The V and J ends lost 7 bases and 5 bases respectively, with 17 bases between them. The CDR3: CASNRGGREYGYTF. For the CDR3, the DNA is TGTGCCAGTAATAGGGGGGGGCGCGAGTATGGCTACACCTTC.

This clone was picked up one time. The genes are TRBV27 and TRBJ2-7, with 11 bases aligning to TRBD1. This CDR3 contains 15 residues. From germline, CDR1 is MNHEY and CDR2 SMNVEV (reference sequence). Losses at the gene ends were 1 base for V and 3 bases for J; bases not matched to a gene: 2. The CDR3 coding sequence is TGTGCCAGCAGTTTATGGGGGACAGGGGGCTACGAGCAGTACTTC. This encodes CASSLWGTGGYEQYF.

For the CDR3, the DNA is TGTGCCAGCAGCCCAATCGACAGGGGAGATCAGCCCCAGCATTTT. It encodes CASSPIDRGDQPQHF. The chain has TRBV27 and TRBJ1-5; 8 nucleotides match TRBD1. CDR3 length: 15 residues. The germline CDR1 and CDR2 sequences are MNHEY and SMNVEV (reference sequence). After removal of 6 bases from V and 5 bases from J, the junction contained 9 bases not matched to a gene.

V is TRBV18 and J is TRBJ2-7; TRBD2 might be the D (6 bases). The V and J ends lost 1 base and 6 bases respectively, with 10 bases between them. The CDR3 runs to 13 residues. Per the germline V gene, CDR1 is KGHSH and CDR2 is LQKENI. CDR3: CASSPRDWSEQYF. Written as DNA, the CDR3 is TGTGCCAGCTCACCACGGGACTGGAGCGAGCAGTACTTC. Based on the CDR3 plus reference TRBV18 and TRBJ2-7, the full variable domain is NAGVMQNPRHLVRRRGQEARLRCSPMKGHSHVYWYRQLPEEGLKFMVYLQKENIIDESGMPKERFSAEFPKEGPSILRIQQVVRGDSAAYFCASSPRDWSEQYFGPGTRLTVT.

The sample holds one count of this clone. The chain has TRBV5-4 and TRBJ2-2; 11 bases agree with TRBD1. Germline CDR1 and CDR2: SGHNT and YYREEE (reference sequence). The CDR3 extends over 15 amino acids. With 4 bases clipped from V and 7 bases from J, the junction kept 6 bases outside the gene matches. In DNA, the CDR3 is TGTGCCAGCAGCCGGGGACAGGGGGAAGTCGGGGAGCTGTTTTTT. Translated: CASSRGQGEVGELFF.

The chain employs TRBV19 and TRBJ1-2, with D possibly being TRBD1 (5 bases). V was trimmed by 8 bases and J by 5 bases, leaving 18 bases between them. This CDR3 has 14 residues. Germline CDR1 LNHDA, CDR2 SQIVND (reference sequence). CDR3 region: CASGFSQARYGYTF. CDR3 in DNA: TGTGCCAGTGGATTTTCACAGGCAAGATATGGCTACACCTTC.

The chain links TRBV25-1 to TRBJ1-4; D gene unclear. Per the germline V gene, CDR1 is MGHDK and CDR2 is SYGVNS. The CDR3 is 15 residues long. V lost 0 bases and J 5 bases, leaving 10 bases between the germline ends. CDR3 in DNA: TGTGCCAGCAGTGAATATACGTCTAGGAATGAAAAACTGTTTTTT. It translates to CASSEYTSRNEKLFF.

The chain combines TRBV7-8 with TRBJ1-6; a weak D match, TRBD1 (5 bases). The V gene's germline CDR1 is SGHVS and CDR2 FQNEAQ. The germline V and J ends were trimmed by 1 base and 9 bases, with 16 bases remaining between them. The CDR3 length is 16 residues. The CDR3 region is CASSLVPGAGRSPLHF. The CDR3 nucleotides read TGTGCCAGCAGCTTAGTACCTGGTGCAGGGCGTTCACCCCTCCACTTT.

The chain joins TRBV5-8 to TRBJ2-1; 7 bases map to TRBD2. The CDR3 runs to 15 residues. V gave up 5 bases and J gave up 0 bases; unmatched junction bases: 5. Germline V CDR1 and CDR2: SGHTS, YDEGEE. This CDR3 is CASRLGGFSYNEQFF. CDR3 nucleotide sequence: TGTGCCAGCAGACTCGGGGGGTTCTCCTACAATGAGCAGTTCTTC.

This chain connects TRBV3-1 (or the pseudogene TRBV3-2) to TRBJ1-3; possibly TRBD1 for D (5 bases). Germline CDR1 LGHDT, CDR2 YNNKEL (reference sequence). Trimming stripped 1 base from V and 8 bases from J, with 21 bases between. CDR3 length equals 17 residues. In DNA, the CDR3 is TGTGCCAGCAGCCAAGCCCATGGGACTCAAAGAGGGGACACCATATATTTT. Amino acid sequence: CASSQAHGTQRGDTIYF.

The rearrangement joins TRBV7-2 to TRBJ2-2; 8 nucleotides agree with TRBD1. Trimming cost V 2 bases and J 4 bases; bases outside gene matches: 12. Germline CDR1 is SGHTA and CDR2 is FQGNSA. This CDR3 is 18 amino acids long. The CDR3 spells CASSLRDLGTGATGELFF. In DNA form, the CDR3 reads TGTGCCAGCAGCTTAAGGGACCTCGGGACAGGCGCCACCGGGGAGCTGTTTTTT.

This chain uses TRBV10-2 with TRBJ2-3, with D unclear. Germline CDR1 and CDR2: WSHSY and SAAADI. CDR3 length equals 15 residues. Trimming pared 2 bases from V and 0 bases from J, leaving 9 bases between. The CDR3: CASSELSTSTDTQYF. CDR3 coding DNA: TGCGCCAGCAGTGAGCTTTCAACTAGCACAGATACGCAGTATTTT.

The chain is built from TRBV6-5 and TRBJ2-5, with D perhaps matching TRBD1 (6 bases). V was trimmed by 4 bases and J by 4 bases, leaving 10 bases between them. The CDR3 contains 13 residues. Per germline, CDR1 MNHEY and CDR2 SVGAGI. The DNA for the CDR3 is TGTGCCAGCAGTTCACCAGGGGCAGAGACCCAGTACTTC. Translating gives CASSSPGAETQYF.

J is TRBJ2-2 and V is TRBV10-3; TRBD1 matches at 8 bases. Germline V lookup: CDR1 ENHRY, CDR2 SYGVKD. V shed 9 bases and J 4 bases; nucleotides not matched to a gene: 10. This CDR3 spans 15 amino acids. The CDR3 spells CAMMSGQGITGELFF. The CDR3 bases are TGTGCCATGATGTCAGGACAGGGAATCACCGGGGAGCTGTTTTTT.

The chain combines TRBV7-2 with TRBJ2-3; TRBD2 might be the D (6 bases). The V gene lost 6 bases and the J gene lost 4 bases, with 14 bases spanning the gap. The CDR3 spans 14 residues. Germline CDR1 is SGHTA and CDR2 is FQGNSA. CDR3 sequence reads: CASREGPGADTQYF. CDR3 coding DNA: TGTGCCAGCAGGGAGGGGCCCGGAGCAGATACGCAGTATTTT.

The CDR3 DNA is TGCGCCAGCAGCTTGGCGGGACAGCCGGGTCCTGGCTACACCTTC. Protein product: CASSLAGQPGPGYTF. This rearrangement joins TRBV5-1 to TRBJ1-2; TRBD1 matches at 7 bases. The germline CDR1 and CDR2 sequences are SGHRS and YFSETQ. V was clipped by 0 bases and J by 7 bases; unmatched bases: 9. The CDR3 spans 15 residues.

The chain recombines TRBV5-1 with TRBJ1-1; maybe TRBD1 (5 bases). V gave up 6 bases and J gave up 1 base, with 13 bases separating them. CDR1 and CDR2 from the germline V gene are SGHRS and YFSETQ. The CDR3 consists of 14 residues. The CDR3 DNA follows: TGCGCCAGCACGACTGACAGAGCGAACACTGAAGCTTTCTTT. Amino acids: CASTTDRANTEAFF.

Only one count was recorded for this clone. The chain joins TRBV6-2 or TRBV6-3 to TRBJ1-5; TRBD1 agrees at 10 bases. Germline values: CDR1 MNHEY, CDR2 SVGEGT. Trimming at V came to 4 bases and at J to 3 bases, leaving 6 bases not matched to a gene. CDR3 length equals 16 residues. The CDR3 spells CASSSGQGIYNQPQHF. The CDR3 DNA sequence: TGTGCCAGCAGTTCGGGACAGGGGATTTACAATCAGCCCCAGCATTTT.

CDR3 sequence reads: CASSRTVSNQPQHF. In nucleotides, the CDR3 is TGTGCCAGCAGCCGCACAGTTAGCAATCAGCCCCAGCATTTT. The chain carries TRBV7-2 and TRBJ1-5, with D unresolved. This CDR3 spans 14 amino acids. CDR1 SGHTA and CDR2 FQGNSA come from the germline V gene. Trimming removed 5 bases from V and 0 bases from J, with 8 bases in between.

This clone showed up just once. This chain uses TRBV6-5 with TRBJ2-7, with 10 bases identical to TRBD2. V lost 6 bases to trimming and J lost 0 bases; unmatched junction nucleotides: 5. CDR3 length equals 15 residues. The germline V gene encodes CDR1 MNHEY and CDR2 SVGAGI. Here the CDR3 DNA reads TGTGCCAGCAGGCGGGCTAGCGGGGGCTCCTACGAGCAGTACTTC. Its protein product is CASRRASGGSYEQYF.

In DNA form, the CDR3 reads TGTGCCAGCAGTTTTCTTCTCACAGATACGCAGTATTTT. The encoded protein is CASSFLLTDTQYF. The chain couples TRBV12-3 or TRBV12-4 to TRBJ2-3; no clear D. This CDR3 spans 13 amino acids. V lost 3 bases, J lost 2 bases, and 6 bases lay in between.

The V call is TRBV6-5, the J call TRBJ2-3, with D uncertain. Germline V gene lookup returns CDR1 MNHEY and CDR2 SVGAGI. The germline V and J ends were trimmed by 2 bases and 2 bases, with 8 bases remaining between them. The CDR3 loop spans 14 amino acids. The DNA for the CDR3 is TGTGCCAGCAGTTACACATACCTCACAGATACGCAGTATTTT. It is translated as CASSYTYLTDTQYF.

The chain is built from TRBV21-1 and TRBJ1-2; the table assigns TRBD1, which was not confirmed against the DNA. TRBV21-1 is listed as a pseudogene. The CDR3 is 15 residues long. The CDR3, as DNA: TGTGCCAGCAGCAAAGCGCCAGGGGGCGGTCTTGGCTACACCTTC. Translated: CASSKAPGGGLGYTF.

This clone was observed a handful of times. J is TRBJ2-7 and V is TRBV10-1, with D perhaps matching TRBD1 (6 bases). Trimming took 4 bases from V and 0 from J, leaving 10 bases between them. This CDR3 has 14 amino acids. The V gene's germline CDR1 is WNHNN and CDR2 SYGVQD (reference sequence). The DNA of the CDR3 is TGCGCCAGCAGTGGCTCGGACAGCTCCTACGAGCAGTACTTC. It encodes CASSGSDSSYEQYF.

This clone was detected a few times. DNA for the CDR3: TGTGCCTGGAGTAGGGGTTTTAATGAAAAACTGTTTTTT. Protein product: CAWSRGFNEKLFF. This sequence joins TRBV30 and TRBJ1-4; D may be TRBD1 (5 bases). V was cut by 2 bases and J by 4 bases, with 8 bases left in between. This CDR3 is built from 13 residues. From germline, CDR1 is GTSNPN and CDR2 SVGIG (reference sequence). Full variable domain (outside the CDR3, taken from reference TRBV30 and TRBJ1-4): SQTIHQWPATLVQPVGSPLSLECTVEGTSNPNLYWYRQAAGRGLQLLFYSVGIGQISSEVPQNLSASRPQDRQFILSSKKLLLSDSGFYLCAWSRGFNEKLFFGSGTQLSVL.

The gene calls are TRBV11-3 and TRBJ2-2, with D unclear. This CDR3 region has 16 residues. CDR1 is SGHNT, CDR2 YENEEA, per germline. With 3 bases removed from V and 6 bases from J, the gap between germline ends came to 17 bases. CDR3 sequence reads: CASSFGYRTRPGELFF. The CDR3 DNA sequence: TGTGCCAGCAGCTTTGGGTACAGAACGAGACCCGGGGAGCTGTTTTTT.